This T cell receptor beta chain emerged from a study of blood T cells in healthy people across ages. Total RNA, at least 5.5 micrograms per sample, came from PBMCs. Study-wide findings and caveats: Both higher diversity and more naive CD4+ cells marked long-lived donors when set against aged donors. Researchers report that TCR beta diversity correlated strongly with naive T cell percentage.

This clonotype was detected only a few times. The antigen is unknown. The ends lost 9 bases at V and 4 bases at J; junction bases unmatched: 4. Germline V gene lookup returns CDR1 MNHEY and CDR2 SVGAGI. This CDR3 comprises 12 residues. With a J-beta primer mix and a sample-barcoded 5' primer, a second PCR ran about 6 to 11 cycles. One entry per CDR3 protein, called by TCRdb with MiXCR from the 5' RACE reads. The data contain 800,000 or so distinct CDR3 sequences, under 80% of them singletons. This clonotype was obtained from a man between 25 and 39 years old in good health. What was sequenced was blood. This rearrangement joins TRBV6-5 to TRBJ2-7, with 9 bases fitting TRBD1. The CDR3 DNA reads TGTGCCAGTTGGACAGGGGCTTACGAGCAGTACTTC. It is translated as CASWTGAYEQYF.